This is a list of T cell receptor beta chains from one sample in a study of T cells in Graves' hyperthyroidism and ophthalmopathy. TCRdb analysed the multiplex PCR reads with MiXCR anew, one entry per CDR3 protein. The table shows hundreds of thousands of distinct CDR3 sequences, with 22% occurring only once. Sequencing was done on a sample of blood. The receptors here all came from a woman aged 70-85 years with Graves' ophthalmopathy. Both conserved end residues are part of each CDR3. Each record gives: V gene, J gene, clone size, D gene, CDR3 DNA, CDR3 protein. The D gene is left open where the match is weak. The size field is filled for only some rows; it gives once, few, many or a size class.

TRBV6-1	TRBJ2-7	-	-	TGTGCCAGCAGGGTATCATTCGGGAGCTCCTACGAGCAGTACTTC	CASRVSFGSSYEQYF
TRBV2	TRBJ1-1	many	-	TGTGCCAGCAAAGAGGCGACTGAAGCTTTCTTT	CASKEATEAFF
TRBV3-1	TRBJ1-4	-	-	TGTGCCAGCAGCCACGGACTTAGATATGAAAAACTGTTTTTT	CASSHGLRYEKLFF
TRBV6-2/TRBV6-3	TRBJ2-5	-	-	TGTGCCAGCAGGCGACTAGAGACCCAGTACTTC	CASRRLETQYF
TRBV6-2/TRBV6-3	TRBJ2-7	few	TRBD2	TGTGCCAGCAGTTTCGGGACTAGAAAGCAGTACTTC	CASSFGTRKQYF
TRBV29-1	TRBJ1-2	few	-	TGCAGCGTTGAAAGGGGGAGTGCCTACACCTTC	CSVERGSAYTF
TRBV7-2	TRBJ1-4	-	TRBD1	TGTGCCAGCAAATCCGACAGGGGAGATGAAAAACTGTTTTTT	CASKSDRGDEKLFF
TRBV5-1	TRBJ2-1	-	-	TGCGCCAGCAGCTTGGAGGGGTGGCGGGGCTCCTACAATGAGCAGTTCTTC	CASSLEGWRGSYNEQFF
TRBV5-4	TRBJ2-3	-	-	TGTGCCAGCAGCACTGACAGCACAGATACGCAGTATTTT	CASSTDSTDTQYF
TRBV27	TRBJ1-6	-	-	TGTGCCAGCAGTTTATCTGCCGAGAGCTCCTATAATTCACCCCTCCACTTT	CASSLSAESSYNSPLHF
TRBV20-1	TRBJ1-1	-	TRBD1	TGCAGTGCTAGAGATCCTACAGGGGTCGACACTGAAGCTTTCTTT	CSARDPTGVDTEAFF
TRBV29-1	TRBJ1-5	many	-	TGCAGCGTTGAGCCTAGGCGAAAAACAGGGTCGGATCAGCCCCAGCATTTT	CSVEPRRKTGSDQPQHF
TRBV7-2	TRBJ2-1	-	TRBD2	TGTGCCAGCGTACCAACTAGCGCCCTGGGGCATGAGCAGTTCTTC	CASVPTSALGHEQFF
TRBV18	TRBJ1-2	many	TRBD1	TGTGCCAGCTCACAAGGACAGGGGGATGGCTACACCTTC	CASSQGQGDGYTF
TRBV20-1	TRBJ2-1	few	TRBD2	TGCAGTGCTAGATTTAGCGGGTCTCCTGACTACAATGAGCAGTTCTTC	CSARFSGSPDYNEQFF
TRBV7-2	TRBJ2-3	-	-	TGTGCCAGCAGCATAAAAAGGTATAGCGGAACAGATACGCAGTATTTT	CASSIKRYSGTDTQYF
TRBV20-1	TRBJ2-3	-	TRBD2	TGCAGTGGAAGACAGACTAGCGGGGGACCAGATACGCAGTATTTT	CSGRQTSGGPDTQYF
TRBV5-5	TRBJ1-1	few	-	TGTGCCAGCAGCTTGAGGACGGGGAGCACTGAAGCTTTCTTT	CASSLRTGSTEAFF
TRBV7-9	TRBJ2-7	-	-	TGTGCCAGCAGCTTAGACACCCCAGGTTACGAGCAGTACTTC	CASSLDTPGYEQYF
TRBV28	TRBJ2-7	many	-	TGTGCCAGCAGCTCGGTTAGGGACGAGCAGTACTTC	CASSSVRDEQYF
TRBV20-1	TRBJ2-3	few	TRBD2	TGCAGTGCTAGACTAGCGGCTAGCACAGATACGCAGTATTTT	CSARLAASTDTQYF
TRBV7-6	TRBJ2-1	-	TRBD2	TGTGCCAGCAGCCCCCTGGGCCTAGCGGATCTATACAATGAGCAGTTCTTC	CASSPLGLADLYNEQFF
TRBV6-2/TRBV6-3	TRBJ1-1	few	TRBD1	TGTGCCAGCAGCCGACCAGGGGGCACTGAAGCTTTCTTT	CASSRPGGTEAFF
TRBV18	TRBJ2-1	many	-	TGTGCCAGCTCTCAAACGGCAGGAGGCGACCAGTTCTTC	CASSQTAGGDQFF
TRBV7-3	TRBJ2-1	-	-	TGTACCAGCAGCTTATTGGTAGGGAACGGGTACAATGAGCAGTTCTTC	CTSSLLVGNGYNEQFF
TRBV4-1	TRBJ2-1	few	TRBD1	TGCGCCAGCAGCCAAGGGGACAGGGGCCAGTGGAATGAGCAGTTCTTC	CASSQGDRGQWNEQFF
TRBV2	TRBJ1-1	many	-	TGTGCCAGCAAACTCGGGGTCCTTGGGACTGAAGCTTTCTTT	CASKLGVLGTEAFF
TRBV15	TRBJ2-1	-	TRBD2	TGTGCCACCACGGGGGGTCAGGACAATGCTATCGACAATGAGCAGTTCTTC	CATTGGQDNAIDNEQFF
TRBV19	TRBJ2-5	-	-	TGTGCCAGTAGTATTAGAAGGGCCCCAGAGACCCAGTACTTC	CASSIRRAPETQYF
TRBV15	TRBJ2-2	few	-	TGTGCCACCAGCAGAGAATGGGAAAGTTGGGGACACCGAAACACCGGGGAGCTGTTTTTT	CATSREWESWGHRNTGELFF
TRBV18	TRBJ1-1	few	-	TGTGCCAGCTCGGTCGGGACTCAAGCTTTCTTT	CASSVGTQAFF
TRBV5-6	TRBJ2-1	-	TRBD2	TGTGCCAGCAGCTTGAGGGGCCTAGCGGTGGGCTATGAGCAGTTCTTC	CASSLRGLAVGYEQFF
TRBV12-3/TRBV12-4	TRBJ1-3	few	TRBD1	TGTGCCACCGCGGACAGGGTTGGAAACACCATATATTTT	CATADRVGNTIYF
TRBV5-1	TRBJ2-3	few	TRBD2	TGCGCCAGCAGCTTGGGGTTAGCGGGAGTTCAGGAAACAGATACGCAGTATTTT	CASSLGLAGVQETDTQYF
TRBV20-1	TRBJ2-7	few	-	TGCAGCGGCAGGGTTTCAGGCGAGCAGTACTTC	CSGRVSGEQYF
TRBV20-1	TRBJ2-1	many	-	TGCAGTGCTAGAGATCCCCGCTCTCGGCAGTTCTTC	CSARDPRSRQFF
TRBV19	TRBJ1-1	many	-	TGTGCCAGTAGTATGGGTCGAGGGACTGAAGCTTTCTTT	CASSMGRGTEAFF
TRBV20-1	TRBJ2-5	few	-	TGCAGTGCTAGCCGGGCCCAAGAGACCCAGTACTTC	CSASRAQETQYF
TRBV10-3	TRBJ2-1	-	TRBD2	TGTGCCACAATTAGCGGGAGGACCTACAATGAGCAGTTCTTC	CATISGRTYNEQFF
TRBV5-1	TRBJ2-3	-	-	TGCGCCAGCAGCCTCTCGGGGGTGGGCACAGATACGCAGTATTTT	CASSLSGVGTDTQYF
TRBV20-1	TRBJ1-1	many	-	TGCAGTGCTAGAGCCGCGGTGACTGAAGCTTTCTTT	CSARAAVTEAFF
TRBV10-1	TRBJ2-2	-	TRBD2	TGCGCCAGTCGGGAGGGCGCGAACACCGGGGAGCTGTTTTTT	CASREGANTGELFF
TRBV9	TRBJ1-2	-	-	TGTGCCAGCAGTCACGGGACGGCGCCTGGCTACACCTTC	CASSHGTAPGYTF
TRBV20-1	TRBJ2-1	few	-	TGCAGTGCTCGTCGCTCCTGGGGTTACAATGAGCAGTTCTTC	CSARRSWGYNEQFF
TRBV6-1	TRBJ2-7	-	TRBD1	TGTGCCAGCAGTGATATTTTGACAGGGACCTACGAGCAGTACTTC	CASSDILTGTYEQYF
TRBV4-2	TRBJ2-7	-	TRBD1	TGTGCCAGCAGCCATGAGGGACAGCCTCGGGCCGAGCAGTACTTC	CASSHEGQPRAEQYF
TRBV10-2	TRBJ2-7	-	-	TGCGCCAGCAGTGTGACCCTCTACGAGCAGTACTTC	CASSVTLYEQYF
TRBV27	TRBJ2-7	-	TRBD2	TGTGCCAGCCGTACGCTGACTAGCGCGCAGTCCTACGAGCAGTACTTC	CASRTLTSAQSYEQYF
TRBV19	TRBJ1-5	-	-	TGTGCCAGTAGTAAAGGGTCGGGTACCAATCAGCCCCAGCATTTT	CASSKGSGTNQPQHF
TRBV20-1	TRBJ1-5	-	-	TGCAGTGCTAGACCCGACAGGAATAGCAATCAGCCCCAGCATTTT	CSARPDRNSNQPQHF
TRBV5-1	TRBJ1-3	-	TRBD1	TGCGCCAGCAGCAATCAGGGGGCTGGAAACACCATATATTTT	CASSNQGAGNTIYF
TRBV7-2	TRBJ1-1	few	-	TGTGCCAGCAGGGCCGGGGCGAACACTGAAGCTTTCTTT	CASRAGANTEAFF
TRBV27	TRBJ2-5	few	TRBD2	TGTGCCAGCAGTTTGTTAGCGGGGCTGGAGACCCAGTACTTC	CASSLLAGLETQYF
TRBV20-1	TRBJ2-1	-	-	TGCAGTGCTAGTCCATCCTACAATGAGCAGTTCTTC	CSASPSYNEQFF
TRBV5-1	TRBJ1-1	few	TRBD1	TGCGCCAGCAGCGAAGAACAGGGGGATGGCACTGAAGCTTTCTTT	CASSEEQGDGTEAFF
TRBV7-8	TRBJ2-1	-	TRBD2	TGTGCCAGCAGCTTCCGGGACTATAACTACAATGAGCAGTTCTTC	CASSFRDYNYNEQFF
TRBV6-1	TRBJ1-3	-	TRBD1	TGTGCCAGCAGTGAGGACGCAGGGGGCCGTGGAAACACCATATATTTT	CASSEDAGGRGNTIYF
TRBV20-1	TRBJ2-1	few	-	TGCAGTGTCACGGGACTGTACAATGAGCAGTTCTTC	CSVTGLYNEQFF
TRBV2	TRBJ2-5	few	TRBD2	TGTGCCAGCAGCCCCCCGGGGGGGAAGGAGACCCAGTACTTC	CASSPPGGKETQYF
TRBV20-1	TRBJ2-7	few	-	TGCAGTGCTAGAGACAGGAGTCAGACCCTCACCTACGAGCAGTACTTC	CSARDRSQTLTYEQYF